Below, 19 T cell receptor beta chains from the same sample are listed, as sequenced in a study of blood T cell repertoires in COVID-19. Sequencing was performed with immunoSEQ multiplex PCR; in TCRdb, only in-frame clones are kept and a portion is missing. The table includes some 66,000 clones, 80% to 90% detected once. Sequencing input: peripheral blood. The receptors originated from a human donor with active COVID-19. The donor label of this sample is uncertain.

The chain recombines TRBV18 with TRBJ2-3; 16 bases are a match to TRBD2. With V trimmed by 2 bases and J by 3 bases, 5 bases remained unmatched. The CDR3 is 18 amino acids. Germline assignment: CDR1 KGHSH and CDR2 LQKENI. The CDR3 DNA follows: TGTGCCAGCTCACCAGGGACTAGCGGGAGGGCCTTTACAGATACGCAGTATTTT. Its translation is CASSPGTSGRAFTDTQYF.

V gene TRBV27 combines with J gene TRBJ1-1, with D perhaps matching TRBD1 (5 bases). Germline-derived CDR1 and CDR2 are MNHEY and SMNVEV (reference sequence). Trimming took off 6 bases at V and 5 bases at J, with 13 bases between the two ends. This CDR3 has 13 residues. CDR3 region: CASSLSGVTEAFF. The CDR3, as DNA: TGTGCCAGCAGCCTATCGGGGGTAACTGAAGCTTTCTTT.

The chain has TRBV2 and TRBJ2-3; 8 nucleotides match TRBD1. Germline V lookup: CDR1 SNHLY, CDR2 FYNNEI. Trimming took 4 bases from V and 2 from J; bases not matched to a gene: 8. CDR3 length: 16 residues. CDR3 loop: CASSVIGTGYTDTQYF. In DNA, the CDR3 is TGTGCCAGCAGTGTAATTGGGACAGGATACACAGATACGCAGTATTTT.

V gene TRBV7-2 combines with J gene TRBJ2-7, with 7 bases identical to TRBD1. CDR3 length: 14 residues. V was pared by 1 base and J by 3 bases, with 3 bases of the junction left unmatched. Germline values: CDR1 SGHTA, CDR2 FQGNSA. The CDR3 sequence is CASSLGAGGYEQYF. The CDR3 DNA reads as TGTGCCAGCAGCTTAGGTGCAGGGGGCTACGAGCAGTACTTC.

In DNA, the CDR3 is TGTGCCAGCAGCCAAGATAGGGGGAATGAGCAGTTCTTC. Protein product: CASSQDRGNEQFF. J is TRBJ2-1 and V is TRBV14; D is possibly TRBD1 (6 bases). The CDR3 has 13 amino acids. V was clipped by 0 bases and J by 7 bases, with 7 bases between them. CDR1 and CDR2 from the germline V gene are SGHDN and FVKESK.

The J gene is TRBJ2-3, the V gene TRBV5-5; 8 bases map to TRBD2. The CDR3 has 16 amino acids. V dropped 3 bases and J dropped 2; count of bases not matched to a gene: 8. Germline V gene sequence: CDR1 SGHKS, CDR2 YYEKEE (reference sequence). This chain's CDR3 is CASSWRASGSTDTQYF. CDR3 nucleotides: TGTGCCAGCAGCTGGAGGGCTAGCGGGTCCACAGATACGCAGTATTTT.

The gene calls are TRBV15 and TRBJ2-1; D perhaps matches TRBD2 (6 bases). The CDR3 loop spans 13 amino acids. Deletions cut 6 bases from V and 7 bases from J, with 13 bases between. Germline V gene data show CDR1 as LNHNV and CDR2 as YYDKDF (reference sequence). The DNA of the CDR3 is TGTGCCACCAGGACTAGAACCGGGAATGAGCAGTTCTTC. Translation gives CATRTRTGNEQFF.

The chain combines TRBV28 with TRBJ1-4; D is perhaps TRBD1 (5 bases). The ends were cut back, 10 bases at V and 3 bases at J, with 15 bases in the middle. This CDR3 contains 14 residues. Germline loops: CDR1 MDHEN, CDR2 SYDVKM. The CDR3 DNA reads TGTGCCATCTTGGAGGGGAGGGCTAATGAAAAACTGTTTTTT. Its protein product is CAILEGRANEKLFF. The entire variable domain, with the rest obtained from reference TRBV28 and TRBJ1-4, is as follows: DVKVTQSSRYLVKRTGEKVFLECVQDMDHENMFWYRQDPGLGLRLIYFSYDVKMKEKGDIPEGYSVSREKKERFSLILESASTNQTSMYLCAILEGRANEKLFFGSGTQLSVL.

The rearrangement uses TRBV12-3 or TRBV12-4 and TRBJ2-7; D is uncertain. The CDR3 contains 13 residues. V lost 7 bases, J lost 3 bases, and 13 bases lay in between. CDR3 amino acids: CASKEGEFYEQYF. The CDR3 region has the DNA TGTGCCAGCAAGGAAGGAGAGTTCTACGAGCAGTACTTC.

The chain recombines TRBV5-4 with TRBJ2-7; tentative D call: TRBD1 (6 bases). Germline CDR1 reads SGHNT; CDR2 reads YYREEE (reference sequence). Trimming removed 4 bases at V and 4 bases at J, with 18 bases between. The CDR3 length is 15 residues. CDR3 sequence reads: CASSPGSPGVYEQYF. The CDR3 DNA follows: TGTGCCAGCAGCCCTGGGTCGCCAGGGGTGTACGAGCAGTACTTC.

The CDR3 is CASSLYRELKVDGYTF. The CDR3 DNA reads as TGTGCCAGCAGCTTATACCGGGAACTCAAGGTGGACGGCTACACCTTC. The chain employs TRBV13 and TRBJ1-2; D gene uncertain. This CDR3 contains 16 residues. V gave up 2 bases and J gave up 8 bases, with 21 bases separating them. Germline CDR1 is PRHDT and CDR2 is FYEKMQ (reference sequence).

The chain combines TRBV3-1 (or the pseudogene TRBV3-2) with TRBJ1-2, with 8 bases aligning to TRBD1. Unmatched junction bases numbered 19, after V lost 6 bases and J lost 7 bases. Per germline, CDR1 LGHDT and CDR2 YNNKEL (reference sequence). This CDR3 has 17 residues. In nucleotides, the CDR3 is TGTGCCAGCAGGTTGGGACAGGCCCTGGGGGTTAGTCGTGGCTACACCTTC. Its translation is CASRLGQALGVSRGYTF.

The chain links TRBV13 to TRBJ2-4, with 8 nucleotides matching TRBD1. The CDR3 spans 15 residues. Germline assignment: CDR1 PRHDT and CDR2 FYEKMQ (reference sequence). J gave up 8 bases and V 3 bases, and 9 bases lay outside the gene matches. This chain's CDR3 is CASSFTGTGEDIQYF. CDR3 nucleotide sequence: TGTGCCAGCAGCTTCACCGGGACAGGTGAAGACATTCAGTACTTC.

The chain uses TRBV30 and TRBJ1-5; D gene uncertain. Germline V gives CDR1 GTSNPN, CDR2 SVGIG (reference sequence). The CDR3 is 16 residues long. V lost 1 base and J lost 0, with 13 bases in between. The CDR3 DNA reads TGTGCCTGGAGTGGGCGAAGACATACTAGCAATCAGCCCCAGCATTTT. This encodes CAWSGRRHTSNQPQHF.

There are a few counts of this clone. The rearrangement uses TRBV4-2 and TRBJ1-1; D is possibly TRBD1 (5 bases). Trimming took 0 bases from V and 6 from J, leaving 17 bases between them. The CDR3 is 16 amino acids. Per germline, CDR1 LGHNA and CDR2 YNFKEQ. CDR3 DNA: TGTGCCAGCAGCCAAGAGCGGGGGGGATGGGAGCCTGAAGCTTTCTTT. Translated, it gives CASSQERGGWEPEAFF.

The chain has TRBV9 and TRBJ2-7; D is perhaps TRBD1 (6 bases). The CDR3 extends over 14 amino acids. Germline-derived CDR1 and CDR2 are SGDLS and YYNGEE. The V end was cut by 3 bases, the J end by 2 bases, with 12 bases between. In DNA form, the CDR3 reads TGTGCCAGCAGCGCGTCGACAGGAACCTACGAGCAGTACTTC. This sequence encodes CASSASTGTYEQYF.

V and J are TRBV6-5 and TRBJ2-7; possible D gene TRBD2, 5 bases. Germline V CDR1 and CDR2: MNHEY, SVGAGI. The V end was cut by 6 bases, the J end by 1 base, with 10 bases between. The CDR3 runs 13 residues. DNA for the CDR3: TGTGCCAGCAGGAGGGCAGGATCCTACGAGCAGTACTTC. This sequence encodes CASRRAGSYEQYF.

The CDR3 DNA sequence: TGTGCCAGCAGCTTAGGTCCCGACAATGAGCAGTTCTTC. This translates into CASSLGPDNEQFF. The V call is TRBV7-2, the J call TRBJ2-1; D is unresolved. V shed 1 base and J shed 5 bases, with 6 bases lying between them. CDR1 is SGHTA and CDR2 is FQGNSA in the germline V gene. The CDR3 sequence is 13 residues long.

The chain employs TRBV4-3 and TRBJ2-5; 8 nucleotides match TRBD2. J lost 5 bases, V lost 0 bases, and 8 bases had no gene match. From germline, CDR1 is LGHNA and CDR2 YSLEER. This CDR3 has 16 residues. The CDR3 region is CASSQDHRSGGETQYF. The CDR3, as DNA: TGCGCCAGCAGCCAAGATCATCGGAGCGGGGGCGAGACCCAGTACTTC.